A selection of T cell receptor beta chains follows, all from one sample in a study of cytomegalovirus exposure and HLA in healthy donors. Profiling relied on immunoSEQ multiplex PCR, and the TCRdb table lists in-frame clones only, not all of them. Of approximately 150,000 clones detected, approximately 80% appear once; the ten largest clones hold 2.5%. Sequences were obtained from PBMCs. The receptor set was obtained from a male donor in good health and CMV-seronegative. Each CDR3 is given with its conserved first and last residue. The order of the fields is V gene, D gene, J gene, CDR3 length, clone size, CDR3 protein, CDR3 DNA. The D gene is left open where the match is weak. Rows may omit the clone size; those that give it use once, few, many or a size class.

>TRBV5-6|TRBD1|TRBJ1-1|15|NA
CASSPYGQGNTEAFF
TGTGCCAGCAGCCCGTATGGACAGGGGAACACTGAAGCTTTCTTT
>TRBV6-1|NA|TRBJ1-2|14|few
CASSPYTGTYGYTF
TGTGCCAGCAGCCCTTACACAGGAACCTATGGCTACACCTTC
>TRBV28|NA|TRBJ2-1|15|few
CASSTGDLAYNEQFF
TGTGCCAGCAGTACCGGGGACTTAGCCTACAATGAGCAGTTCTTC
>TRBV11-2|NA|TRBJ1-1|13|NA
CASSSTANTEAFF
TGTGCCAGCAGTTCGACAGCGAACACTGAAGCTTTCTTT
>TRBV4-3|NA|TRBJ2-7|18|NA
CASSQEPAAGGLSYEQYF
TGCGCCAGCAGCCAAGAACCGGCGGCAGGAGGACTGTCCTACGAGCAGTACTTC
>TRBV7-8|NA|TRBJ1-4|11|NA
CASSKEEKLFF
TGTGCCAGCAGCAAGGAGGAAAAACTGTTTTTT
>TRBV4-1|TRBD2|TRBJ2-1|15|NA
CASSRTSGSYNEQFF
TGCGCCAGCAGCCGGACTAGCGGATCCTACAATGAGCAGTTCTTC
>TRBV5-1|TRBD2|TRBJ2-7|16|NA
CASSWIGGLAGYEQYF
TGCGCCAGCAGCTGGATCGGCGGACTAGCCGGCTACGAGCAGTACTTC
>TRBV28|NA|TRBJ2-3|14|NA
CASIPQGLTDTQYF
TGTGCCAGCATTCCCCAGGGGCTCACAGATACGCAGTATTTT
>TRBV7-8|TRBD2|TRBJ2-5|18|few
CASSLNPRLAGGQETQYF
TGTGCCAGCAGCTTAAATCCTCGACTAGCGGGAGGGCAAGAGACCCAGTACTTC
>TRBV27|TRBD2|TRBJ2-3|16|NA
CASRPRGGLAADTQYF
TGTGCCAGCAGACCCCGGGGGGGACTAGCCGCAGATACGCAGTATTTT
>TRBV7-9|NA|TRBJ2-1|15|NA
CASSLSQGDKNEQFF
TGTGCCAGCAGCTTAAGTCAGGGCGATAAGAATGAGCAGTTCTTC
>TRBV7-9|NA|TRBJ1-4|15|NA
CASSLEAPIPEKLFF
TGTGCCAGCAGCTTAGAAGCGCCTATTCCTGAAAAACTGTTTTTT
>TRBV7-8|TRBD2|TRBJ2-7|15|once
CASSLVTSGAYEQYF
TGTGCCAGCAGCTTAGTAACTAGCGGGGCCTACGAGCAGTACTTC
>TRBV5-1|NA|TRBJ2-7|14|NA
CASILTSQTGEQYF
TGCGCCAGCATTCTGACCTCCCAGACGGGGGAGCAGTACTTC
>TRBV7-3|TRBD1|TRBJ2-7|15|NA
CASSLIAGGSYEQYF
TGTGCCAGCAGCTTAATAGCAGGGGGCTCCTACGAGCAGTACTTC